The table lists the clone carrying this T cell receptor (beta chain) with a count of one. Antigen specificity is unknown. The entry originates in a study of T cell repertoires in cytomegalovirus infection. Whole-study results and caveats: Dominating the ex vivo response were HLA-C-restricted CMV-specific TCR beta clonotypes. Identification of carriers of CMV plus the relevant HLA was performed using cumulative public TCR beta family frequency.

TCRdb itself ran the reads through MiXCR, one entry per CDR3 protein. Of some 180,000 distinct CDR3 sequences listed, roughly 17% are singletons. V was clipped by 7 bases and J by 1 base; unmatched bases: 22. The CDR3 length is 20 residues. The receptor was isolated from a human donor in good health (CMV status not recorded). Some clones in this sample may be carry-over from other donors' samples. Sequencing used CD8+ T cells from PBMCs. This chain uses TRBV12-3 or TRBV12-4 with TRBJ2-1; 7 bases fit TRBD2. CDR3 nucleotides: TGTGCCAGCACTAACCACGCGGGTAGCGGGCCTTACTCGTCCTACAATGAGCAGTTCTTC. Its translation: CASTNHAGSGPYSSYNEQFF.